The 13 T cell receptor beta chains reported below all come from one sample, sequenced in a study of control samples from healthy donors and cancer patients. Profiled with immunoSEQ multiplex PCR; TCRdb holds only in-frame clones, not every one. The sample lists about 41,000 clones, less than 95% occurring once. The material sequenced was blood. The receptors here all came from a man aged 55-75 years in good health.

The V gene is TRBV6-1, the J gene TRBJ1-2, with a tentative D call TRBD1 (5 bases). The V end lost 1 base, the J end lost 4 bases, and 13 bases lay between the germline ends. Germline loops: CDR1 MNHNS, CDR2 SASEGT. The CDR3 is 15 amino acids. The DNA for the CDR3 is TGTGCCAGCAGTGAAGGACAGAGCCAACTCTATGGCTACACCTTC. This sequence encodes CASSEGQSQLYGYTF.

This sequence joins TRBV12-3 or TRBV12-4 and TRBJ1-1, with D possibly matching TRBD1 (6 bases). V was shortened by 3 bases and J by 9 bases, with 14 bases between the two germline ends. The CDR3 has 13 residues. The CDR3 DNA is TGTGCCAGCAGTTTGCAGGGGAACACAAAAGCTTTCTTT. Its translation: CASSLQGNTKAFF.

A remark on this clone: Other DNA variants within this sample encode the same CDR3. The rearrangement joins TRBV19 to TRBJ2-7, with 12 bases lining up with TRBD2. The CDR3 runs 14 residues. V gave up 6 bases and J gave up 4 bases; unmatched junction bases: 4. Germline assignment: CDR1 LNHDA and CDR2 SQIVND (reference sequence). Written as DNA, the CDR3 is TGTGCCAGTAGCGCCGGGACTAGCGGGTACGAGCAGTACTTC. It encodes CASSAGTSGYEQYF.

The chain joins TRBV19 to TRBJ2-1, with 9 bases matching TRBD2. This CDR3 region has 17 residues. With V trimmed by 4 bases and J by 5 bases, 12 bases remained unmatched. The germline CDR1 and CDR2 sequences are LNHDA and SQIVND (reference sequence). The CDR3 spells CASSKEIAGVVDNEQFF. The CDR3 nucleotides are TGTGCCAGTAGTAAGGAGATAGCGGGAGTCGTAGACAATGAGCAGTTCTTC.

The chain has TRBV27 and TRBJ1-6; a weak D match, TRBD1 (5 bases). The CDR3 is 14 amino acids. Looked up from germline, CDR1 is MNHEY and CDR2 is SMNVEV (reference sequence). Trimming pared 3 bases from V and 7 bases from J, leaving 10 bases between. For the CDR3, the DNA is TGTGCCAGCAGTTTGGCAGGGCTAAATTCACCCCTCCACTTT. Translating it yields CASSLAGLNSPLHF.

The chain joins TRBV19 to TRBJ1-2; the D is unclear. Trimming stripped 3 bases from V and 4 bases from J, with 18 bases between. This CDR3 region has 16 residues. Germline loops: CDR1 LNHDA, CDR2 SQIVND (reference sequence). DNA for the CDR3: TGTGCCAGTAGTATCCCAAATTGGCACAGCCCCTATGGCTACACCTTC. This codes for CASSIPNWHSPYGYTF.

V usage is TRBV5-1 and J usage is TRBJ2-3, with no clear D. The germline V gene encodes CDR1 SGHRS and CDR2 YFSETQ. The CDR3 consists of 14 residues. Trimming took off 0 bases at V and 6 bases at J, with 11 bases between the two ends. The CDR3 DNA reads as TGCGCCAGCAGCTTGGCCTCAATCACGGATACGCAGTATTTT. Protein: CASSLASITDTQYF. Full variable domain (outside the CDR3, taken from reference TRBV5-1 and TRBJ2-3): KAGVTQTPRYLIKTRGQQVTLSCSPISGHRSVSWYQQTPGQGLQFLFEYFSETQRNKGNFPGRFSGRQFSNSRSEMNVSTLELGDSALYLCASSLASITDTQYFGPGTRLTVL.

V usage is TRBV19 and J usage is TRBJ1-2; 7 bases match TRBD1. In germline, CDR1 is LNHDA, CDR2 SQIVND (reference sequence). Unmatched junction bases numbered 5, after V lost 3 bases and J lost 7 bases. CDR3 length equals 13 residues. The CDR3 spells CASSITGVSGYTF. DNA of the CDR3: TGTGCCAGTAGTATTACAGGGGTGTCTGGCTACACCTTC.

The V call is TRBV3-1 (or the pseudogene TRBV3-2), the J call TRBJ2-2, with 8 bases lining up with TRBD1. CDR3 length: 16 amino acids. Germline V gene lookup returns CDR1 LGHDT and CDR2 YNNKEL (reference sequence). V lost 1 base, J lost 6 bases, and 7 bases stayed unmatched. The CDR3 here is CASSQAVGQGAGELFF. CDR3 nucleotide sequence: TGTGCCAGCAGCCAAGCAGTTGGACAGGGCGCCGGGGAGCTGTTTTTT.

The chain carries TRBV5-1 and TRBJ2-1, with D tentatively TRBD2 (5 bases). From germline, CDR1 is SGHRS and CDR2 YFSETQ. Trimming removed 2 bases at V and 7 bases at J, with 13 bases between. The CDR3 is made up of 14 amino acids. The CDR3 sequence: CASSFGPSGNEQFF. The CDR3 nucleotides are TGCGCCAGCAGCTTTGGTCCCTCGGGGAATGAGCAGTTCTTC.

The chain joins TRBV7-2 to TRBJ2-7; no firm D call. Germline V gene data show CDR1 as SGHTA and CDR2 as FQGNSA. The CDR3 is made up of 14 amino acids. V gave up 3 bases and J gave up 0 bases, with 9 bases separating them. CDR3: CASSLLQASYEQYF. Written as DNA, the CDR3 is TGTGCCAGCAGCTTGTTACAAGCCTCCTACGAGCAGTACTTC.

The chain carries TRBV10-2 and TRBJ1-2; D call uncertain. The V gene's germline CDR1 is WSHSY and CDR2 SAAADI. The CDR3 has 14 amino acids. V lost 3 bases, J lost 8 bases, and 16 bases lay in between. This CDR3 reads CASSDSASARGYTF. CDR3 sequence (DNA): TGCGCCAGCAGTGATTCGGCCTCTGCGCGGGGCTACACCTTC.

The chain combines TRBV14 with TRBJ1-2; D unclear. CDR1 and CDR2 (germline): SGHDN, FVKESK. Trimming removed 2 bases from V and 3 bases from J, with 19 bases in between. The CDR3 length is 17 residues. CDR3 in DNA: TGTGCCAGCAGCCAAAAATGGCGAGGAGGGAGCGACTATGGCTACACCTTC. It is translated as CASSQKWRGGSDYGYTF.